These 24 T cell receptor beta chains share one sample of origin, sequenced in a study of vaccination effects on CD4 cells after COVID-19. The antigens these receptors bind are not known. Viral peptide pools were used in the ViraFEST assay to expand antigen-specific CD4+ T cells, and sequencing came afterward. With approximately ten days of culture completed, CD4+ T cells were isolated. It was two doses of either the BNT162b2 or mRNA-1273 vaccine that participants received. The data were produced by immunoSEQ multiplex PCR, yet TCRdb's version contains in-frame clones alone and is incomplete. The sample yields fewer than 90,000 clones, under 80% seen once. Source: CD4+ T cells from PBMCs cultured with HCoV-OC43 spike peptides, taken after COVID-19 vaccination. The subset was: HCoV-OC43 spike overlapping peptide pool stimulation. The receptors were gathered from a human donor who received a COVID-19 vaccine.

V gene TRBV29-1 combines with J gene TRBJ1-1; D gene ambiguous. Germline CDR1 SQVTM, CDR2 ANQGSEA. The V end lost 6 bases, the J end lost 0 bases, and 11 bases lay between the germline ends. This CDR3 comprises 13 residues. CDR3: CSVRTNMNTEAFF. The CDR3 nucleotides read TGCAGCGTCCGGACCAATATGAACACTGAAGCTTTCTTT. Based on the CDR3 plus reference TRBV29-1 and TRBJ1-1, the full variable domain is SAVISQKPSRDICQRGTSLTIQCQVDSQVTMMFWYRQQPGQSLTLIATANQGSEATYESGFVIDKFPISRPNLTFSTLTVSNMSPEDSSIYLCSVRTNMNTEAFFGQGTRLTVV.

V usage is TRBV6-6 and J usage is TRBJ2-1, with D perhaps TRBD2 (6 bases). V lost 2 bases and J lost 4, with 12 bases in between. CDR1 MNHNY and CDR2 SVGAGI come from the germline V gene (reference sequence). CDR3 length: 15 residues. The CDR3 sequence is CASSYGGVTYNEQFF. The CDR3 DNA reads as TGTGCCAGCAGTTACGGCGGGGTGACTTACAATGAGCAGTTCTTC.

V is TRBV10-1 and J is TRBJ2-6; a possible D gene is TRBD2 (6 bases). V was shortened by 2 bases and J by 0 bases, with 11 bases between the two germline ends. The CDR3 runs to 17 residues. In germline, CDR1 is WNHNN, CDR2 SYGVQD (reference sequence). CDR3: CASSEGGGGSGANVLTF. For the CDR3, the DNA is TGCGCCAGCAGTGAGGGGGGAGGAGGCTCTGGGGCCAACGTCCTGACTTTC.

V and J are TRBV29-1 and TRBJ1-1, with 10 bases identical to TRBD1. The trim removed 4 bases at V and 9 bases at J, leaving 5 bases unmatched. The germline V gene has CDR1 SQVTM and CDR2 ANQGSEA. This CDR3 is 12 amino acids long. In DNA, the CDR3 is TGCAGCGTTGGGAAAGACAGGGGGCAAGCTTTCTTT. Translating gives CSVGKDRGQAFF.

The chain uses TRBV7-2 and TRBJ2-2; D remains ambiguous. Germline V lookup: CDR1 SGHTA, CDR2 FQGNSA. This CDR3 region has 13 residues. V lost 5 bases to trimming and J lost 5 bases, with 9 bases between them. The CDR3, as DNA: TGTGCCAGCAGCCCTCGTGGAACCGGGGAGCTGTTTTTT. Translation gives CASSPRGTGELFF.

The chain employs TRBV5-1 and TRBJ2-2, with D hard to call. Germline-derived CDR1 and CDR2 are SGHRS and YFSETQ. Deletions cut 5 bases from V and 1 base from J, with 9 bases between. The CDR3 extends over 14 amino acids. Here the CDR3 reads CASSRTGNTGELFF. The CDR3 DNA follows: TGCGCCAGCAGTAGGACGGGGAACACCGGGGAGCTGTTTTTT.

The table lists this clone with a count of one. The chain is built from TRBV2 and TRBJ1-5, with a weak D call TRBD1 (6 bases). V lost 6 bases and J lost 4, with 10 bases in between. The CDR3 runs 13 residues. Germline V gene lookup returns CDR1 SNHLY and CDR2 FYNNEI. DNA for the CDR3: TGTGCCAGCAGGGATACAGGGAATCAGCCCCAGCATTTT. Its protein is CASRDTGNQPQHF.

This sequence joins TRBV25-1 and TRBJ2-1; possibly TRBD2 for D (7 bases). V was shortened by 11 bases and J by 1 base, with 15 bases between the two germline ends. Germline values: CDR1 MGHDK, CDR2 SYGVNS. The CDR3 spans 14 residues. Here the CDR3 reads CACRGANSYNEQFF. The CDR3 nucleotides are TGTGCCTGTCGGGGGGCGAATTCCTACAATGAGCAGTTCTTC. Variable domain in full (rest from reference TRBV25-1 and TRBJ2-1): EADIYQTPRYLVIGTGKKITLECSQTMGHDKMYWYQQDPGMELHLIHYSYGVNSTEKGDLSSESTVSRIRTEHFPLTLESARPSHTSQYLCACRGANSYNEQFFGPGTRLTVL.

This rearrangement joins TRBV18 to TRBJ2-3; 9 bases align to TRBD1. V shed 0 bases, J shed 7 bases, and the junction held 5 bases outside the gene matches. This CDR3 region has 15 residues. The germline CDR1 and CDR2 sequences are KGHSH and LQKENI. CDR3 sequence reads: CASSPPGQGTYTQYF. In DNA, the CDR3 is TGTGCCAGCTCACCACCGGGACAGGGCACTTATACGCAGTATTTT. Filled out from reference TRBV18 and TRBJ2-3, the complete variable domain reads NAGVMQNPRHLVRRRGQEARLRCSPMKGHSHVYWYRQLPEEGLKFMVYLQKENIIDESGMPKERFSAEFPKEGPSILRIQQVVRGDSAAYFCASSPPGQGTYTQYFGPGTRLTVL.

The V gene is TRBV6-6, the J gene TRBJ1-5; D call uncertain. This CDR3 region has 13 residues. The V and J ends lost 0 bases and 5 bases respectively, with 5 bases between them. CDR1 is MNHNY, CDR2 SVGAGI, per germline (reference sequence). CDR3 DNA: TGTGCCAGCAGTTACTCGAATGATCAGCCCCAGCATTTT. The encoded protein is CASSYSNDQPQHF.

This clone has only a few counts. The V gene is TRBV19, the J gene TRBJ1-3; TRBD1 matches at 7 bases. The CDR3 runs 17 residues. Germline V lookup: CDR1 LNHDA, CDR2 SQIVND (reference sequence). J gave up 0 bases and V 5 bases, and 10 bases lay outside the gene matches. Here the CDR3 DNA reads TGTGCCAGTAGTTACAGGGGATCGCGTCACTCTGGAAACACCATATATTTT. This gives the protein CASSYRGSRHSGNTIYF. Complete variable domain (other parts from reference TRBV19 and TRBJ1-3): DGGITQSPKYLFRKEGQNVTLSCEQNLNHDAMYWYRQDPGQGLRLIYYSQIVNDFQKGDIAEGYSVSREKKESFPLTVTSAQKNPTAFYLCASSYRGSRHSGNTIYFGEGSWLTVV.

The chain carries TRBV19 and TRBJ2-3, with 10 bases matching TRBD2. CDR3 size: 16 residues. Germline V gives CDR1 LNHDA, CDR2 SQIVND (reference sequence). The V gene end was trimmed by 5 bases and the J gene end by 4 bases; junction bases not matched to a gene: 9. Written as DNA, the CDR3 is TGTGCCAGTAGTCCTCGTCGGAGCGGGGGGGCAGATACGCAGTATTTT. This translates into CASSPRRSGGADTQYF. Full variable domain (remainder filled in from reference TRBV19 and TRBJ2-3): DGGITQSPKYLFRKEGQNVTLSCEQNLNHDAMYWYRQDPGQGLRLIYYSQIVNDFQKGDIAEGYSVSREKKESFPLTVTSAQKNPTAFYLCASSPRRSGGADTQYFGPGTRLTVL.

The CDR3 here is CASSERTSDETQYF. CDR3 DNA: TGTGCCAGCAGTGAACGGACTAGCGATGAGACCCAGTACTTC. The chain couples TRBV2 to TRBJ2-5, with 9 positions matching TRBD2. The germline gives CDR1 SNHLY, CDR2 FYNNEI. V dropped 2 bases and J dropped 5; count of bases not matched to a gene: 3. The length of the CDR3 is 14 residues.

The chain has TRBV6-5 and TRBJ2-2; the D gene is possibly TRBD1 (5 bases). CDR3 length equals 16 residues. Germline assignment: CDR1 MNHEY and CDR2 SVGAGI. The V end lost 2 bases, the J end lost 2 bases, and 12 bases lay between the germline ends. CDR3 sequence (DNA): TGTGCCAGCAGTTACGTAGGGGTCAGTAACACCGGGGAGCTGTTTTTT. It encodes CASSYVGVSNTGELFF.

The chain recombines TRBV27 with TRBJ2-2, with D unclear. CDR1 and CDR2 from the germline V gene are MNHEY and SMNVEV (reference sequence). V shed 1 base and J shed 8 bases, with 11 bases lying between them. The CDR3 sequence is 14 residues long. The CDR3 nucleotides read TGTGCCAGCAGTTTATATTACAGTCGGGGGGAGCTGTTTTTT. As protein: CASSLYYSRGELFF.

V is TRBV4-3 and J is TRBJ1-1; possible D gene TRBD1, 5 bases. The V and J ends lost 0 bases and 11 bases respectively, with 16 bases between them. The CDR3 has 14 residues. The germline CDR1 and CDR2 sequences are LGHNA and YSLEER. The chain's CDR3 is CASSQDGGTLGAFF. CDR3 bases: TGCGCCAGCAGCCAAGACGGAGGGACCCTCGGCGCTTTCTTT.

DNA of the CDR3: TGTGCCAGCAGTTTTTGGGGGGATAATTCACCCCTCCACTTT. It codes for CASSFWGDNSPLHF. V is TRBV27 and J is TRBJ1-6; tentatively, D is TRBD1 (5 bases). CDR3 length: 14 amino acids. The V end lost 3 bases, the J end lost 5 bases, and 8 bases lay between the germline ends. Germline-derived CDR1 and CDR2 are MNHEY and SMNVEV (reference sequence).

The CDR3 DNA sequence: TGTGCCAGCAGCGCCACGTTGGCCTTGGCGAATGAGCAGTTCTTC. This translates into CASSATLALANEQFF. The V and J genes are TRBV9 and TRBJ2-1; D gene uncertain. This CDR3 spans 15 amino acids. Germline V gives CDR1 SGDLS, CDR2 YYNGEE. V was cut by 3 bases and J by 7 bases, with 17 bases left in between.

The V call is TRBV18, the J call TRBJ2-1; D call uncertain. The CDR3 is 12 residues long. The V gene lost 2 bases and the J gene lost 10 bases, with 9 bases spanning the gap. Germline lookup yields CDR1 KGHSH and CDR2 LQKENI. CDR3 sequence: CASSPVRREQFF. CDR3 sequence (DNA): TGTGCCAGCTCACCAGTCCGTAGGGAGCAGTTCTTC.

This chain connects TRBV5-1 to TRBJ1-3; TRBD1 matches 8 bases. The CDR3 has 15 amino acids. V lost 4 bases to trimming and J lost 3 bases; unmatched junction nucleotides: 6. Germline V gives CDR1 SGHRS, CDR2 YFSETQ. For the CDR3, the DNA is TGCGCCAGCAGCGTAGGACAGGGCCTTGGAAACACCATATATTTT. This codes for CASSVGQGLGNTIYF.

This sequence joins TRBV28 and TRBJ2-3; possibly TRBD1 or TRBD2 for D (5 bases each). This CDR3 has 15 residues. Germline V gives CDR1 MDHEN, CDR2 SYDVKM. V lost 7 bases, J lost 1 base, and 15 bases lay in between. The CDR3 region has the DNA TGTGCCAGCACCCCCATCGGGGCCCGCACAGATACGCAGTATTTT. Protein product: CASTPIGARTDTQYF.

The CDR3 region has the DNA TGTGCCAGCAGTCTGAGACAGAGCACAGATACGCAGTATTTT. Translated, it gives CASSLRQSTDTQYF. The rearrangement joins TRBV2 to TRBJ2-3, with D possibly being TRBD1 (5 bases). This CDR3 is 14 amino acids long. Germline V lookup: CDR1 SNHLY, CDR2 FYNNEI. V was clipped by 5 bases and J by 0 bases, with 9 bases between them.

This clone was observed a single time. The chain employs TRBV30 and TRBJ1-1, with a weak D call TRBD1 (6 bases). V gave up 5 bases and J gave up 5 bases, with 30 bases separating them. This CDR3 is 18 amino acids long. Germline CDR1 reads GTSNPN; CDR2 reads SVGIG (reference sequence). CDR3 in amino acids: CAWGNRVVRAVGLTEAFF. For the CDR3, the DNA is TGTGCCTGGGGGAACAGGGTGGTAAGGGCGGTGGGGTTAACTGAAGCTTTCTTT.

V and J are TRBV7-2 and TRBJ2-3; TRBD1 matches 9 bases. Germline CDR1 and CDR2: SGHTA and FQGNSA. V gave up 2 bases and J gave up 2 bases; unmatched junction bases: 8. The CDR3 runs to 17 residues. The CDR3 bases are TGTGCCAGCAGCTTAACTGGGACAGGGATAGCCACAGATACGCAGTATTTT. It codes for CASSLTGTGIATDTQYF.